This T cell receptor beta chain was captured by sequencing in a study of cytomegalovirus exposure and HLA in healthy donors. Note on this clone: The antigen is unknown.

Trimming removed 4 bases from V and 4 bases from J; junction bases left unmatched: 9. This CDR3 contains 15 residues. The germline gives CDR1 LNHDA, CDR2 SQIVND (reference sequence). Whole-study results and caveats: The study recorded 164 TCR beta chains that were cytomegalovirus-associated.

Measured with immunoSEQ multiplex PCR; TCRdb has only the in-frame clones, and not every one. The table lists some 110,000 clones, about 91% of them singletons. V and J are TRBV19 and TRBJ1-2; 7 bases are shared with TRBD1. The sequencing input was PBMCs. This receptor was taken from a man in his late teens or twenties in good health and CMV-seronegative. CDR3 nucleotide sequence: TGTGCCAGTAGTACCGGGACAGACCCCGCCTATGGCTACACCTTC. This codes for CASSTGTDPAYGYTF.